Listed below are T cell receptor beta chains from one sample, sequenced in a study of shared clonotypes between healthy human individuals. Measured with immunoSEQ multiplex PCR; TCRdb has only the in-frame clones, and not every one. Of over 2,000,000 clones listed, about 94% are singletons. The sequencing sample was made of naive CD8+ T cells from PBMCs. The receptors derive from a man between 18 and 35 years old in good health. Some clones in this sample may be carry-over from other donors' samples. Both conserved end residues are part of each CDR3. D genes are given only for firm matches. Clone size, where shown, is once, few, many, or a class for clones that have expanded.

D	V	size	CDR3
TRBD2	TRBV11-2	NA	CASRSRGGLETQYF
NA	TRBV7-9	NA	CASSLWTSESSGNTIYF
TRBD2	TRBV7-2	NA	CASSFGLAGGGYEQYF
TRBD2	TRBV27	NA	CASRRLAGGFWNEQFF
TRBD2	TRBV6-6	NA	CASRATSGRAPYEQYF
NA	TRBV27	NA	CASSLRQSSPEAFF
TRBD1	TRBV28	once	CASSLEPDRAAQPQHF
NA	TRBV13	NA	CASSLRRGLEQTQYF
NA	TRBV9	few	CASSVSGNTGELFF
TRBD1	TRBV7-3	NA	CASSDPQGAETQYF
NA	TRBV4-1	NA	CASSRKGFGEQYF
NA	TRBV15	NA	CATSRDLATGELFF
NA	TRBV19	few	CASSNNQRSAQHF
NA	TRBV27	NA	CASSLGSRGGINYGYTF
NA	TRBV19	few	CASSIGHTTEAFF
NA	TRBV4-1	NA	CASSQYPGARTGELFF
NA	TRBV28	NA	CASSLWARTGNTIYF
NA	TRBV7-8	NA	CASSSSGSRYNEQFF
TRBD1	TRBV7-8	NA	CASSFTGGPNLYNEQFF
TRBD2	TRBV4-3	NA	CASSQGLAGGEQFF
TRBD2	TRBV6-6	few	CASSTPGGLYEQYF
NA	TRBV5-1	NA	CASSPGKGLDTQYF
TRBD2	TRBV11-3	NA	CASSLTGGGEQYF
TRBD1	TRBV7-2	once	CASSQGDNLSYEQYF
NA	TRBV4-3	few	CASSQVLNTEAFF
NA	TRBV28	NA	CASSFSLGAGETQYF
NA	TRBV7-8	NA	CASSDPRGVETQYF
NA	TRBV19	NA	CASSIRANPYEQYF
NA	TRBV27	NA	CASSLSRVGEQFF
NA	TRBV7-2	NA	CASNPRMAGGYTF
NA	TRBV4-1	NA	CASSLTGMVTEAFF
NA	TRBV9	NA	CASSVAPRETSGNTIYF
NA	TRBV18	NA	CASSHSGASPYEQYF
NA	TRBV15	NA	CATSSIVGRLHQPQHF
TRBD1	TRBV19	NA	CASSAGTGSYEQYF
NA	TRBV5-6	NA	CASSWSGLLGEQYF
TRBD2	TRBV4-1	NA	CASSHGTSGSTDTQYF
NA	TRBV7-9	NA	CASSQEWPALGQPQHF
TRBD2	TRBV9	NA	CASSDSAETSVWTDTQYF
NA	TRBV15	NA	CATSRIRGLSQPQHF
NA	TRBV5-4	NA	CASSPVVGQTYEQYF